This TCR beta chain was found in a study of blood T cell repertoires in COVID-19. Overall study: Sources were T cells, B-cell-depleted T cells, or PBMCs; the material itself was cDNA or gDNA.

Trimming shortened V by 0 bases and J by 1 base, and 13 bases separated the two germline ends. Germline CDR1 and CDR2: SGHNT and YYREEE (reference sequence). The CDR3 runs to 16 residues. As processed by the authors: Scientists estimated how many nucleated cells there were by amplifying reference gene primers. TCRdb's table, derived via immunoSEQ multiplex PCR, lists solely in-frame clones and lacks some. V and J calls and clone size come straight from that table; D and trimming were deduced from the DNA. The sample consists of 160,000 or so clones, 82% of them appearing once. The receptor was isolated from a woman in her 70s with acute or convalescent COVID-19. Sequenced sample: peripheral blood. The V and J genes are TRBV5-4 and TRBJ1-2; TRBD1 might be the D (5 bases). The CDR3 region is CASSLDHGGDNYGYTF. The DNA of the CDR3 is TGTGCCAGCAGCTTGGATCATGGGGGGGATAACTATGGCTACACCTTC.